The 20 T cell receptor beta chains reported below all come from one sample, sequenced in a study of OX40 agonist ivuxolimab in advanced cancers. The method was immunoSEQ multiplex PCR; TCRdb's version includes in-frame clones alone and lacks a portion of them. The table lists some 85,000 clones, around nine tenths of them singletons. The material sequenced was CD4+ or CD8+ T cells sorted from blood, taken in a trial of the OX40 agonist ivuxolimab. These receptors came from an adult with an advanced solid tumor such as melanoma, head and neck, liver or kidney cancer.

The V call is TRBV6-5, the J call TRBJ2-7; D might be TRBD1 or TRBD2, each matching 6 bases. The germline gives CDR1 MNHEY, CDR2 SVGAGI. CDR3 length: 15 residues. V lost 0 bases and J 3 bases, leaving 12 bases between the germline ends. The CDR3 coding sequence is TGTGCCAGCAGTTACTCATCGGGGGCGGGCTACGAGCAGTACTTC. Translating gives CASSYSSGAGYEQYF.

V usage is TRBV5-6 and J usage is TRBJ2-3; 7 positions match TRBD2. The V gene's germline CDR1 is SGHDT and CDR2 YYEEEE. The CDR3 has 15 amino acids. V dropped 0 bases and J dropped 4; count of bases not matched to a gene: 5. CDR3 protein: CASSLAGGSSDTQYF. The CDR3 region has the DNA TGTGCCAGCAGCTTGGCCGGCGGGAGCTCAGATACGCAGTATTTT.

The rearrangement joins TRBV5-1 to TRBJ2-2, with D unresolved. The germline CDR1 and CDR2 sequences are SGHRS and YFSETQ. V gave up 2 bases and J gave up 4 bases, with 9 bases separating them. The CDR3 consists of 14 residues. This CDR3 reads CASSFGQATGELFF. The CDR3 region has the DNA TGCGCCAGCAGCTTCGGTCAGGCCACCGGGGAGCTGTTTTTT.

The genes are TRBV19 and TRBJ2-5; the D is unclear. The CDR3 sequence is 13 residues long. CDR1 and CDR2 (germline): LNHDA, SQIVND (reference sequence). V was clipped by 4 bases and J by 4 bases, with 10 bases between them. The CDR3 protein is CASSRDLGETQYF. DNA for the CDR3: TGTGCCAGTAGTAGAGACTTGGGAGAGACCCAGTACTTC.

The chain links TRBV7-9 to TRBJ1-2; D is undetermined. CDR3 size: 11 residues. CDR1 is SEHNR, CDR2 FQNEAQ, per germline (reference sequence). The ends were cut back, 6 bases at V and 4 bases at J, with 6 bases in the middle. CDR3 amino acids: CASSAGYGYTF. The DNA for the CDR3 is TGTGCCAGCAGTGCCGGCTATGGCTACACCTTC.

The sample holds a few counts of this clone. This chain connects TRBV21-1 to TRBJ2-3. TRBV21-1 is a pseudogene locus. The CDR3 is made up of 17 amino acids. CDR3 sequence: CASSWSPRGALTDTQYF. In nucleotides, the CDR3 is TGTGCCAGCAGCTGGTCGCCGAGGGGGGCCCTCACAGATACGCAGTATTTT.

The chain couples TRBV2 to TRBJ1-1; 10 nucleotides line up with TRBD1. J was trimmed by 11 bases and V by 8 bases; bases with no gene match: 8. Germline V gene sequence: CDR1 SNHLY, CDR2 FYNNEI. The CDR3 is made up of 12 amino acids. In DNA form, the CDR3 reads TGTGCCAGCGGCCGGGACAGGGGAGACGCTTTCTTT. Translation gives CASGRDRGDAFF.

This clone was detected once. The CDR3 sequence is CASLGTGGVNTEAFF. The DNA of the CDR3 is TGTGCCAGCTTAGGAACAGGGGGCGTGAACACTGAAGCTTTCTTT. This sequence joins TRBV2 and TRBJ1-1, with 9 nucleotides matching TRBD1. The CDR3 spans 15 residues. Germline loops: CDR1 SNHLY, CDR2 FYNNEI. Germline trimming cut 8 bases from V and 0 bases from J; bases unmatched to any gene: 7.

The chain has TRBV6-4 and TRBJ2-3; TRBD2 agrees at 7 bases. Germline CDR1 and CDR2: MRHNA and SNTAGT. The length of the CDR3 is 15 residues. The V gene end was trimmed by 6 bases and the J gene end by 0 bases; junction bases not matched to a gene: 6. In DNA form, the CDR3 reads TGTGCCAGCAGGAGGACTAGAGCTAGCACAGATACGCAGTATTTT. Translated: CASRRTRASTDTQYF.

This chain connects TRBV5-1 to TRBJ1-1; 9 nucleotides agree with TRBD1. The length of the CDR3 is 15 residues. Germline CDR1 reads SGHRS; CDR2 reads YFSETQ. V gave up 4 bases and J gave up 2 bases; unmatched junction bases: 6. The CDR3 protein is CASSVDRGYNTEAFF. In DNA form, the CDR3 reads TGCGCCAGCAGCGTCGACAGGGGGTACAACACTGAAGCTTTCTTT.

The V and J genes are TRBV10-3 and TRBJ2-5; D may correspond to TRBD1 or TRBD2 (5 bases each). The CDR3 has 12 amino acids. Germline CDR1 and CDR2: ENHRY and SYGVKD. V lost 9 bases and J 5 bases, leaving 13 bases between the germline ends. CDR3 coding DNA: TGTGCCATTCGGGACGACGGGGAGACCCAGTACTTC. Protein product: CAIRDDGETQYF.

Only one count was recorded for this clone. This rearrangement joins TRBV5-1 to TRBJ1-2, with D perhaps matching TRBD1 (5 bases). The V and J ends lost 4 bases and 7 bases respectively, with 14 bases between them. The CDR3 covers 13 residues. The germline V gene encodes CDR1 SGHRS and CDR2 YFSETQ. The CDR3 is CASSAQGTGGYTF. The CDR3 nucleotides are TGCGCCAGCAGCGCCCAGGGTACCGGTGGCTACACCTTC.

This clone was seen a single time. The rearrangement joins TRBV5-1 to TRBJ1-4; 7 positions match TRBD1. The CDR3 spans 15 residues. CDR1 is SGHRS, CDR2 YFSETQ, per germline. Unmatched junction bases numbered 9, after V lost 0 bases and J lost 10 bases. The CDR3 nucleotides read TGCGCCAGCAGCTTGGAAGGGGGCAGCCAGGGAAAACTGTTTTTT. Amino acids: CASSLEGGSQGKLFF. The variable domain in full, completed from reference TRBV5-1 and TRBJ1-4, reads KAGVTQTPRYLIKTRGQQVTLSCSPISGHRSVSWYQQTPGQGLQFLFEYFSETQRNKGNFPGRFSGRQFSNSRSEMNVSTLELGDSALYLCASSLEGGSQGKLFFGSGTQLSVL.

This chain connects TRBV28 to TRBJ2-1, with 7 nucleotides matching TRBD1. The ends lost 7 bases at V and 5 bases at J; junction bases unmatched: 11. Germline V gives CDR1 MDHEN, CDR2 SYDVKM. The CDR3 sequence is 15 residues long. The CDR3 protein is CASMGQGVIDNEQFF. CDR3 sequence (DNA): TGTGCCAGCATGGGCCAGGGGGTGATCGACAATGAGCAGTTCTTC.

J is TRBJ1-6 and V is TRBV6-5, with D unresolved. In germline, CDR1 is MNHEY, CDR2 SVGAGI. The CDR3 contains 14 residues. The germline V and J ends were trimmed by 7 bases and 10 bases, with 17 bases remaining between them. CDR3: CASTQIPGRSPLHF. In DNA form, the CDR3 reads TGTGCCAGCACCCAGATTCCTGGGAGGTCACCCCTCCACTTT.

This rearrangement joins TRBV7-2 to TRBJ1-1, with D perhaps matching TRBD1 (6 bases). Between the trimmed V and J ends, which lost 3 bases and 8 bases, there was a span of 16 bases. The germline CDR1 and CDR2 sequences are SGHTA and FQGNSA. CDR3 size: 14 residues. CDR3 amino acids: CASSFRGEGKEAFF. CDR3 DNA sequence: TGTGCCAGCAGCTTCAGGGGAGAGGGGAAGGAAGCTTTCTTT.

This clone was detected only once. The chain combines TRBV28 with TRBJ2-7; 10 bases match TRBD2. Per the germline V gene, CDR1 is MDHEN and CDR2 is SYDVKM. The V segment lost 6 bases and the J segment 5 bases; nucleotides outside the gene matches: 10. The CDR3 has 15 residues. The CDR3 loop is CASSSLAGVTHEQYF. DNA of the CDR3: TGTGCCAGCAGCTCTCTAGCGGGAGTTACCCACGAGCAGTACTTC. Drawing the rest from reference TRBV28 and TRBJ2-7, the complete variable domain is DVKVTQSSRYLVKRTGEKVFLECVQDMDHENMFWYRQDPGLGLRLIYFSYDVKMKEKGDIPEGYSVSREKKERFSLILESASTNQTSMYLCASSSLAGVTHEQYFGPGTRLTVT.

With respect to this clone: One end of the junction is discordant with germline, which a read error may explain. Other DNA sequences in the same sample also yield this CDR3. The chain uses TRBV29-1 and TRBJ1-1; tentatively, D is TRBD1 (6 bases). CDR3 length: 14 residues. Germline-derived CDR1 and CDR2 are SQVTM and ANQGSEA. The CDR3 nucleotides are TGCAGCGTAAAGTTGGGGGGCTCGGACACTGAAGCCTTCTTT. It codes for CSVKLGGSDTEAFF.

The rearrangement uses TRBV19 and TRBJ1-4; D might be TRBD1 (6 bases). Deletions cut 5 bases from V and 10 bases from J, with 17 bases between. The CDR3 has 14 amino acids. In germline, CDR1 is LNHDA, CDR2 SQIVND (reference sequence). The CDR3 coding sequence is TGTGCCAGTAGTCTAGGGGACAATAGGGGAAAACTGTTTTTT. Its translation is CASSLGDNRGKLFF.

The chain employs TRBV27 and TRBJ2-5; D uncertain. Germline CDR1 MNHEY, CDR2 SMNVEV (reference sequence). The CDR3 length is 14 residues. Between the trimmed V and J ends, which lost 6 bases and 2 bases, there was a span of 13 bases. The CDR3 region is CASSSRVTQETQYF. CDR3 coding DNA: TGTGCCAGCAGCTCCCGGGTGACTCAAGAGACCCAGTACTTC.